The 24 T cell receptor beta chains below come from one sample, sequenced in a study of T-cell reconstitution after alpha-beta-depleted transplantation in children. Construction of the TCRbeta library involved unique molecular identifiers. MiXCR, run by TCRdb on the PCR reads, gives a single entry per CDR3 protein. Of about 580,000 distinct CDR3 sequences listed, about 23% were seen once; the top ten hold around 14%. The sample consisted of PBMCs, mostly from graft donor cells, taken 360 days after TCRalphabeta/CD19-depleted stem cell transplant. The receptors here all came from a boy in the first two years of life who had a stem cell transplant for acute myeloid leukemia, so the T cells may come from the graft donor.

This clonotype was recorded at least ten times. The chain carries TRBV7-9 and TRBJ2-5, with D possibly matching TRBD2 (5 bases). The V and J ends lost 4 bases and 5 bases respectively, with 17 bases between them. Germline values: CDR1 SEHNR, CDR2 FQNEAQ (reference sequence). The CDR3 length is 15 residues. In DNA, the CDR3 is TGTGCCAGCAGCTCCGGAAGGACCCGAGGGGAGACCCAGTACTTC. It is translated as CASSSGRTRGETQYF.

This clonotype was detected a few times. The CDR3 here is CASSLQRTDTQYF. CDR3 DNA sequence: TGTGCCAGCAGTTTACAGCGCACAGATACGCAGTATTTT. The rearrangement joins TRBV12-3 or TRBV12-4 to TRBJ2-3; the D is unclear. V was pared by 2 bases and J by 1 base, with 4 bases between. The CDR3 has 13 amino acids.

The table lists this clonotype with many counts. The chain uses TRBV28 and TRBJ2-1; D is unclear. CDR3 length: 12 amino acids. Germline assignment: CDR1 MDHEN and CDR2 SYDVKM. Deletions cut 6 bases from V and 9 bases from J, with 12 bases between. The CDR3 DNA is TGTGCCAGCAGCCCTTTCCCGGTTGAGCAGTTCTTC. The encoded protein is CASSPFPVEQFF.

This clonotype was found many times. The gene calls are TRBV20-1 and TRBJ2-1, with TRBD2 identical over 9 bases. This CDR3 has 15 residues. From germline, CDR1 is DFQATT and CDR2 SNEGSKA (reference sequence). V was clipped by 0 bases and J by 9 bases; unmatched bases: 9. CDR3 bases: TGCAGTGCTAGAGATCGTCTAGCGGGGACGGGTGAGCAGTTCTTC. Amino acid sequence: CSARDRLAGTGEQFF.

This clonotype was picked up a small number of times. The J gene is TRBJ2-1, the V gene TRBV6-6; maybe TRBD1 (5 bases). Germline assignment: CDR1 MNHNY and CDR2 SVGAGI (reference sequence). The CDR3 is 13 residues long. V dropped 3 bases and J dropped 8 bases, with 11 bases sitting between them. The DNA for the CDR3 is TGTGCCAGCAGTTATAGCCTAGGGGATGAGCAGTTCTTC. It yields the protein CASSYSLGDEQFF.

The V and J genes are TRBV7-2 and TRBJ2-3; D uncertain. Per the germline V gene, CDR1 is SGHTA and CDR2 is FQGNSA. The CDR3 consists of 13 residues. V was pared by 5 bases and J by 6 bases, with 12 bases between. The CDR3, as DNA: TGTGCCAGCAGCCGTGGGTCCGGGGATACGCAGTATTTT. Amino acids: CASSRGSGDTQYF.

Only a few counts were recorded for this clonotype. The V gene is TRBV20-1, the J gene TRBJ2-3, with 14 positions matching TRBD2. Trimming took 8 bases from V and 9 from J; bases not matched to a gene: 7. The germline V gene has CDR1 DFQATT and CDR2 SNEGSKA (reference sequence). The CDR3 spans 13 residues. CDR3 region: CSKMGLAGDTQYF. The CDR3 DNA reads as TGCAGTAAGATGGGACTAGCGGGGGACACGCAGTATTTT.

This clonotype was observed a handful of times. The rearrangement uses TRBV15 and TRBJ2-5; 8 bases fit TRBD2. The ends lost 1 base at V and 5 bases at J; junction bases unmatched: 9. The germline gives CDR1 LNHNV, CDR2 YYDKDF (reference sequence). The length of the CDR3 is 16 residues. DNA for the CDR3: TGTGCCACCAGCAGAGTGGAAGGACTAGCCGGGGAGACCCAGTACTTC. Encoded protein: CATSRVEGLAGETQYF.

The rearrangement uses TRBV20-1 and TRBJ2-3; 8 nucleotides line up with TRBD2. Germline V gene lookup returns CDR1 DFQATT and CDR2 SNEGSKA (reference sequence). Losses at the gene ends were 6 bases for V and 2 bases for J; bases not matched to a gene: 13. The CDR3 has 16 amino acids. CDR3 nucleotides: TGCAGTGCGCGAGAGATGGCGGGGGGCCTCACAGATACGCAGTATTTT. This encodes CSAREMAGGLTDTQYF.

Points on this clonotype: In this CDR3 the conserved last residue, phenylalanine or tryptophan, is missing, so a read error is likely. CDR3 residues: CASGYRETEAFI. In nucleotides, the CDR3 is TGTGCCAGCGGGTACAGGGAAACTGAAGCTTTCATT. The chain links TRBV6-2 or TRBV6-3 to TRBJ1-1, with D perhaps TRBD1 (6 bases). Germline V gene data show CDR1 as MNHEY and CDR2 as SVGEGT. CDR3 length equals 12 residues. Trimming cost V 8 bases and J 5 bases, with 12 bases left between them.

In this sample, this clonotype turned up a few times. The chain combines TRBV9 with TRBJ2-7; no clear D. V shed 1 base and J shed 3 bases, with 14 bases lying between them. The CDR3 consists of 15 residues. Germline CDR1 SGDLS, CDR2 YYNGEE. CDR3 sequence (DNA): TGTGCCAGCAGCGTATCAGACCTGGGGATCTACGAGCAGTACTTC. It codes for CASSVSDLGIYEQYF.

In its sample, this clonotype was seen many times. The V call is TRBV29-1, the J call TRBJ2-3; unclear D gene. Germline V gene lookup returns CDR1 SQVTM and CDR2 ANQGSEA. V was cut by 4 bases and J by 4 bases, with 6 bases left in between. This CDR3 is 11 amino acids long. The CDR3 loop is CSVGPSDTQYF. CDR3 bases: TGCAGCGTTGGCCCCTCAGATACGCAGTATTTT.

The J gene is TRBJ2-3, the V gene TRBV20-1, with TRBD2 as a possible D gene (6 bases). V lost 6 bases to trimming and J lost 5 bases, with 12 bases between them. This CDR3 region has 12 residues. Per the germline V gene, CDR1 is DFQATT and CDR2 is SNEGSKA (reference sequence). The DNA for the CDR3 is TGCAGTGCCTCCTGGAGGGGAGATACGCAGTATTTT. This codes for CSASWRGDTQYF.

In this sample, this clonotype turned up a few times. V gene TRBV20-1 combines with J gene TRBJ2-1, with D uncertain. Germline CDR1 and CDR2: DFQATT and SNEGSKA (reference sequence). Trimming removed 1 base from V and 11 bases from J, with 12 bases in between. CDR3 length: 12 amino acids. The CDR3 sequence: CSARGYNGQQFF. The CDR3 nucleotides are TGCAGTGCTAGAGGTTACAATGGTCAGCAGTTCTTC.

This clonotype was counted many times. The chain carries TRBV12-3 or TRBV12-4 and TRBJ2-5; 8 nucleotides line up with TRBD1. The CDR3 is 15 residues long. V shed 7 bases and J 5 bases; nucleotides not matched to a gene: 12. CDR3 nucleotides: TGTGCCAGCAATGATGGGACAGGTAGTGGGGAGACCCAGTACTTC. It encodes CASNDGTGSGETQYF.

V usage is TRBV7-2 and J usage is TRBJ1-1; D remains ambiguous. The V and J ends lost 3 bases and 0 bases respectively, with 11 bases between them. There are 15 residues in the CDR3. Germline loops: CDR1 SGHTA, CDR2 FQGNSA. The CDR3 loop is CASSFGPRVNTEAFF. The CDR3 DNA sequence: TGTGCCAGCAGCTTTGGCCCACGGGTGAACACTGAAGCTTTCTTT.

This clonotype was recorded at least ten times. The chain uses TRBV12-3 or TRBV12-4 and TRBJ2-1, with unresolved D. This CDR3 is built from 11 residues. The V end was cut by 2 bases, the J end by 6 bases, with 2 bases between. CDR3 bases: TGTGCCAGCAGTTTAAGCAATGAGCAGTTCTTC. Amino acid sequence: CASSLSNEQFF.

The chain employs TRBV3-1 and TRBJ2-1; D is perhaps TRBD2 (7 bases). Looked up from germline, CDR1 is LGHDT and CDR2 is YNNKEL (reference sequence). V was cut by 5 bases and J by 10 bases, with 15 bases left in between. The CDR3 length is 13 residues. The CDR3 DNA reads TGTGCCAGCAGCGCCCTGAGGGGGGGGGAGCAGTTCTTC. It translates to CASSALRGGEQFF.

This clonotype showed up just a few times. It may be a read error: a sequence one base away is much more abundant. This chain links TRBV7-2 with TRBJ2-5; D gene ambiguous. The CDR3 length is 10 residues. CDR1 and CDR2 (germline): SGHTA, FQGNSA. Between the trimmed V and J ends, which lost 7 bases and 0 bases, there was a span of 0 bases. The chain's CDR3 is CASNQETQYF. CDR3 sequence (DNA): TGTGCCAGCAACCAAGAGACCCAGTACTTC. Full variable domain (outside the CDR3, taken from reference TRBV7-2 and TRBJ2-5): GAGVSQSPSNKVTEKGKDVELRCDPISGHTALYWYRQSLGQGLEFLIYFQGNSAPDKSGLPSDRFSAERTGGSVSTLTIQRTQQEDSAVYLCASNQETQYFGPGTRLLVL.

This clonotype was seen more than once but under ten times. The V and J genes are TRBV20-1 and TRBJ2-5; 12 bases are a match to TRBD2. V lost 2 bases to trimming and J lost 3 bases; unmatched junction nucleotides: 7. The CDR3 length is 16 residues. Germline values: CDR1 DFQATT, CDR2 SNEGSKA (reference sequence). The DNA of the CDR3 is TGCAGTGCTAGATATAACGGACTAGCGGGGAAAGAGACCCAGTACTTC. It encodes CSARYNGLAGKETQYF.

The J gene is TRBJ2-1, the V gene TRBV24-1; D is tentatively TRBD1 or TRBD2 (5 bases each). This CDR3 spans 18 amino acids. Trimming left V 2 bases short and J 8 bases short, with 24 bases between. The germline V gene encodes CDR1 KGHDR and CDR2 SFDVKD. The CDR3 spells CATSDSLSGTLGNHEQFF. CDR3 coding DNA: TGTGCCACCAGTGATTCACTTTCCGGGACCCTTGGTAACCATGAGCAGTTCTTC.

Comment on this clonotype: Being one base from a much bigger clone, this may be a read error. The chain is built from TRBV5-1 and TRBJ2-5, with D tentatively TRBD1 (6 bases). In germline, CDR1 is SGHRS, CDR2 YFSETQ. This CDR3 has 15 amino acids. Trimming removed 0 bases at V and 4 bases at J, with 13 bases between. DNA of the CDR3: TGCGCCAGCAGCTTGGACAGGGCACTGGTAGAGACCCAGTACTTC. It specifies CASSLDRALVETQYF.

This clonotype occurred a few times. The gene calls are TRBV29-1 and TRBJ1-2; a possible D gene is TRBD1 (5 bases). The CDR3 sequence is 11 residues long. Germline V gene sequence: CDR1 SQVTM, CDR2 ANQGSEA. V lost 2 bases and J lost 6, with 7 bases in between. DNA of the CDR3: TGCAGCGTTGAATCAGGGAATGGCTACACCTTC. Protein product: CSVESGNGYTF.

The chain carries TRBV5-5 and TRBJ2-5; D possibly corresponds to TRBD1 (5 bases). The CDR3 covers 17 residues. Germline lookup yields CDR1 SGHKS and CDR2 YYEKEE (reference sequence). The V end was cut by 4 bases, the J end by 4 bases, with 23 bases between. The CDR3 spells CASSPQGHRYSGETQYF. As DNA, the CDR3 is TGTGCCAGCAGCCCCCAGGGTCACAGGTATTCAGGAGAGACCCAGTACTTC.